The entry below gives a single T cell receptor (beta chain) sequence along with its context. Antigen: not known. Genomic DNA of each subset was evenly split across several immunoSEQ plates. The data were produced by immunoSEQ multiplex PCR, yet TCRdb's version contains in-frame clones alone and is incomplete. The sample lists 600,000 to 750,000 clones, 55% to 80% occurring once. This entry belongs to a study of shared clonotypes between healthy human individuals. The study, taken as a whole, reports: When compared with the clonotypes that were shared by all four sorted-subset donors, the non-shared clonotypes turned out to have lower generation probabilities. Enrolling few donors narrowed the genetic and exposure-history diversity that was represented.

The CDR3 is 12 residues long. V was pared by 5 bases and J by 8 bases, with 12 bases between. Germline loops: CDR1 MNHEY, CDR2 SMNVEV (reference sequence). The rearrangement joins TRBV27 to TRBJ1-1; D is perhaps TRBD1 (5 bases). This TCR was sampled from a woman in her twenties or thirties in good health. The sequenced sample was memory CD4+ T cells sorted from blood. Subset of the sample: CD45RA-negative fraction. The CDR3 protein is CASSTRQNEAFF. Written as DNA, the CDR3 is TGTGCCAGCAGTACTCGACAGAACGAAGCTTTCTTT.